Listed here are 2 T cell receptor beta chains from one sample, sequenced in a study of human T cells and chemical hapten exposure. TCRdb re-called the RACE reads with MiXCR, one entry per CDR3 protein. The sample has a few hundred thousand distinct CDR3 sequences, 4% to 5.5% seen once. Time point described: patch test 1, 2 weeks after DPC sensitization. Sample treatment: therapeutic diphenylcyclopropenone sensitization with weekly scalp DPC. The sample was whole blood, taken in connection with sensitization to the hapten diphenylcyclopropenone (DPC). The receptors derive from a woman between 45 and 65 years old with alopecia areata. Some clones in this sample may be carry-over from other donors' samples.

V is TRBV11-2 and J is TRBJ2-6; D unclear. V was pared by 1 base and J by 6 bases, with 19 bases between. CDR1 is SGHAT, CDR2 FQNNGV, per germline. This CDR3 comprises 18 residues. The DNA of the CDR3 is TGTGCCAGCAGCTTAGTAGCCCTCCGGTCCCTGGCGGCCAACGTCCTGACTTTC. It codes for CASSLVALRSLAANVLTF.

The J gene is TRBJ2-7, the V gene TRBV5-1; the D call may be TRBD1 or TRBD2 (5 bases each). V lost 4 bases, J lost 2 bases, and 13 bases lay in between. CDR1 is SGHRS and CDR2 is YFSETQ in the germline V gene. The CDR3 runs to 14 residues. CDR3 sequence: CASSPRGAPYEQYF. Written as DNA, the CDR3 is TGCGCCAGCAGCCCCCGAGGGGCGCCCTACGAGCAGTACTTC.